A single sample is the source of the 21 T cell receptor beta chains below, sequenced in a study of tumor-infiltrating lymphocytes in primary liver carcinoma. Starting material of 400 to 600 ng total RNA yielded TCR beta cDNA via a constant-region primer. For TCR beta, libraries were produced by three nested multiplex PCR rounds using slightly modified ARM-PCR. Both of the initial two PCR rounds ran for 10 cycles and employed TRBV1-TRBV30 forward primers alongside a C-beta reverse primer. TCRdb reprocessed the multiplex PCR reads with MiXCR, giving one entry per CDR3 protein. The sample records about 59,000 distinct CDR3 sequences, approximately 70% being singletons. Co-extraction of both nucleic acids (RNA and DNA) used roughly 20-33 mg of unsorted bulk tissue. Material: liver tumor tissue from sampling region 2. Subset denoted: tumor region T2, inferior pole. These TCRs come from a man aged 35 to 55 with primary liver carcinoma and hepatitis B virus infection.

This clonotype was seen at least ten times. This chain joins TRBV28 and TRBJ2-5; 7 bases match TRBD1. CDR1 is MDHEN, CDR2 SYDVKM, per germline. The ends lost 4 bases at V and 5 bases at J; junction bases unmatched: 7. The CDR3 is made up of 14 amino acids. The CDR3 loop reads CASSSGQSGETQYF. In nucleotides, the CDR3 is TGTGCCAGCAGTTCGGGACAGTCAGGCGAGACCCAGTACTTC.

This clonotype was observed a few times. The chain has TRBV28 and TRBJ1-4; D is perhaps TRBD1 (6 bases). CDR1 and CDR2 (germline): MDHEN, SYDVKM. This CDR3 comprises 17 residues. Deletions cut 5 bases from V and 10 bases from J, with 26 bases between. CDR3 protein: CASSHRDMGPAIVKLFF. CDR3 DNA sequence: TGTGCCAGCAGTCACCGGGACATGGGTCCTGCTATCGTAAAACTGTTTTTT.

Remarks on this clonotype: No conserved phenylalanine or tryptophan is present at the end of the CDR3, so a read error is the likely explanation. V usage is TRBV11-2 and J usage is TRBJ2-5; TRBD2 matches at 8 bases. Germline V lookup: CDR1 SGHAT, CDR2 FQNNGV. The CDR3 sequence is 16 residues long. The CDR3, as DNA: TGTACCGGCAAACAAACTCCTGGCGGGGGGAAAGAGACCCAGTACCTC. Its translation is CTGKQTPGGGKETQYL.

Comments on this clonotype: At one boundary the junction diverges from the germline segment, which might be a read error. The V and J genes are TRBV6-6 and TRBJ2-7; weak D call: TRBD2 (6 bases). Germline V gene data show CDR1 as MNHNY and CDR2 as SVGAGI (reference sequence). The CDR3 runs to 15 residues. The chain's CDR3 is CAGSYGANGRYEQYF. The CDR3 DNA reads TGTGCCGGCAGTTACGGGGCTAACGGGAGATACGAGCAGTACTTC.

The CDR3 loop reads CASSQVYGQGFRTEAFF. In DNA form, the CDR3 reads TGTGCCAGCAGCCAAGTGTACGGGCAGGGTTTTCGGACTGAAGCTTTCTTT. The gene calls are TRBV4-2 and TRBJ1-1, with a weak D call TRBD1 (5 bases). This CDR3 has 17 amino acids. Germline CDR1 and CDR2: LGHNA and YNFKEQ. The V and J ends lost 1 base and 5 bases respectively, with 20 bases between them.

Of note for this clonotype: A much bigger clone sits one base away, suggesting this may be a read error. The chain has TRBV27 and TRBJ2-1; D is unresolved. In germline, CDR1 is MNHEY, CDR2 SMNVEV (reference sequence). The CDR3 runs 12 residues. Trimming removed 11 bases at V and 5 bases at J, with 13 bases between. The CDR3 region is CACSRTNNEQFF. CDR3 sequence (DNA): TGTGCCTGCTCCAGGACGAACAATGAGCAGTTCTTC.

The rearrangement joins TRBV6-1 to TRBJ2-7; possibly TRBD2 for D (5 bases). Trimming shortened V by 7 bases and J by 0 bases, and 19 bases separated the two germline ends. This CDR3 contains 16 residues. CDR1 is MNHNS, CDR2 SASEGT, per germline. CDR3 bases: TGTGCCAGCAAGGCAAGTGTAGTAGGGAGCTCCTACGAGCAGTACTTC. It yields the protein CASKASVVGSSYEQYF.

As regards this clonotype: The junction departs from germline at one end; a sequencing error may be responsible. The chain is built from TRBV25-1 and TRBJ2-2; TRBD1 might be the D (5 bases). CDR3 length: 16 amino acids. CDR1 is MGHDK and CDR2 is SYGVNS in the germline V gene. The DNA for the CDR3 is TGTGCCAGCATTGAATTCGCAGACAGGAACACCGGGGAGCTGTTTTTT. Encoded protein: CASIEFADRNTGELFF.

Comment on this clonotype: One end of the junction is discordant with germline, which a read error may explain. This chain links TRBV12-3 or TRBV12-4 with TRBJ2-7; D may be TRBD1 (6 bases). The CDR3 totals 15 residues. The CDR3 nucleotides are TGTGCCCGCAGTATCGGGACAAGGGGCCCTTACGAGCAGTACTTC. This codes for CARSIGTRGPYEQYF.

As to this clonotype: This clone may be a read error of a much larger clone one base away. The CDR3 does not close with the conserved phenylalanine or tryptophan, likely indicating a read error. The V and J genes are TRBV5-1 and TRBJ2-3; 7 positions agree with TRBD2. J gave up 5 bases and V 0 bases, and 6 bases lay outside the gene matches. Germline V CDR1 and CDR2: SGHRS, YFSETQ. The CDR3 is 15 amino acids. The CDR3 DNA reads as TGCGCCAGCAGCTTGGAGGCGGGAGTGGGAGATACGCAGTATTTA. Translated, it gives CASSLEAGVGDTQYL.

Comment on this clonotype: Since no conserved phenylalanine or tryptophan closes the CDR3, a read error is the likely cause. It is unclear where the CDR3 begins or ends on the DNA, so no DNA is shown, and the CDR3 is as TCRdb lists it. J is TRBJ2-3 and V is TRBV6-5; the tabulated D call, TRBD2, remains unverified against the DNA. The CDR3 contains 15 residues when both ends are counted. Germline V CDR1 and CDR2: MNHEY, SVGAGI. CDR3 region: CASSYTGPRGDTEYS.

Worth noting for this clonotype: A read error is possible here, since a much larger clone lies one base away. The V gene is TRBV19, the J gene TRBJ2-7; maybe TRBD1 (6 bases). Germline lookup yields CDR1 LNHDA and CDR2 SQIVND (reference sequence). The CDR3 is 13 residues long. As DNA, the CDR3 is TGTGCCACTAGTATTAACAGGGCCTACGAGCAGTACTTC. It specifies CATSINRAYEQYF. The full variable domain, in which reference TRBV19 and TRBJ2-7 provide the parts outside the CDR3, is DGGITQSPKYLFRKEGQNVTLSCEQNLNHDAMYWYRQDPGQGLRLIYYSQIVNDFQKGDIAEGYSVSREKKESFPLTVTSAQKNPTAFYLCATSINRAYEQYFGPGTRLTVT.

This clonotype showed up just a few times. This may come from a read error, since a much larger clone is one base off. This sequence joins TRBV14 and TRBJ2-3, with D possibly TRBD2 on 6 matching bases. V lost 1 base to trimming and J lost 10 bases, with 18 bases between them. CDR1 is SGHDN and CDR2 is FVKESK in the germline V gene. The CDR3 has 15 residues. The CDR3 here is CASSQAPGALGAQYF. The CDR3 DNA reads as TGTGCCAGCAGCCAAGCTCCGGGAGCATTAGGTGCGCAGTATTTT.

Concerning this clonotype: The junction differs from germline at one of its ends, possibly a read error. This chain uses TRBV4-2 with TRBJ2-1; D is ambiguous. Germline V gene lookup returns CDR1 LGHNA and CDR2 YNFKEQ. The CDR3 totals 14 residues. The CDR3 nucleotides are TGTGTCAGCAGCCTAGAGCACAGCGACAATGAGCAGCTCTTC. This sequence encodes CVSSLEHSDNEQLF.

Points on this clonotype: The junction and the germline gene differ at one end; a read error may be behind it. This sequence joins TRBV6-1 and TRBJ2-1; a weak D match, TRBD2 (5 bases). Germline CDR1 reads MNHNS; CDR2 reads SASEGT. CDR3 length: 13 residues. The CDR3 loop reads CGSSERKNNEQFF. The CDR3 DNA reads TGTGGCAGCAGTGAGCGGAAAAACAACGAGCAGTTCTTC.

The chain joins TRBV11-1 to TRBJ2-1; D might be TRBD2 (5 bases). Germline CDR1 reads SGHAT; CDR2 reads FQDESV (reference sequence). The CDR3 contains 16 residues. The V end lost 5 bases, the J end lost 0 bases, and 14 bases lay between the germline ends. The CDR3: CASSLRVAGSYNEQFF. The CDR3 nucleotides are TGTGCCAGCAGCCTCCGGGTGGCGGGCTCCTACAATGAGCAGTTCTTC.

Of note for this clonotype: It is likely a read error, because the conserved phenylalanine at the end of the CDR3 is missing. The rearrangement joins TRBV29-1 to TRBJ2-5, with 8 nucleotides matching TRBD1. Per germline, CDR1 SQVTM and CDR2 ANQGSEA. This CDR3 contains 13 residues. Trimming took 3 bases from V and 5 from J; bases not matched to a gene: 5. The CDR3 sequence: CSVDPGGAETQYY. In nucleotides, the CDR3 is TGCAGCGTTGATCCAGGGGGCGCGGAGACCCAGTACTAC.

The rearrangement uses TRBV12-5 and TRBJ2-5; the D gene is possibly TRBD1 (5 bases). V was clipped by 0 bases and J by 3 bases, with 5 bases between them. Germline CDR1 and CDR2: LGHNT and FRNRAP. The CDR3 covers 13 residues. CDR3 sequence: CASGLVGEETQYF. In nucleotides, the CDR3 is TGTGCTAGTGGTTTGGTAGGGGAAGAGACCCAGTACTTC. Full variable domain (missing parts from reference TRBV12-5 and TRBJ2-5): DARVTQTPRHKVTEMGQEVTMRCQPILGHNTVFWYRQTMMQGLELLAYFRNRAPLDDSGMPKDRFSAEMPDATLATLKIQPSEPRDSAVYFCASGLVGEETQYFGPGTRLLVL.

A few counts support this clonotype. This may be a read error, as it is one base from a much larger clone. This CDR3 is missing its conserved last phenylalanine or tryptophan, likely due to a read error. The CDR3 DNA sequence: TGTGCCAGCAGCCGCACCGGGACAGGGACCTACGAGCAGTACCTC. It codes for CASSRTGTGTYEQYL. V gene TRBV12-3 or TRBV12-4 combines with J gene TRBJ2-7, with TRBD1 matching over 9 bases. The CDR3 runs 15 residues. Trimming took 6 bases from V and 2 from J; bases not matched to a gene: 8.

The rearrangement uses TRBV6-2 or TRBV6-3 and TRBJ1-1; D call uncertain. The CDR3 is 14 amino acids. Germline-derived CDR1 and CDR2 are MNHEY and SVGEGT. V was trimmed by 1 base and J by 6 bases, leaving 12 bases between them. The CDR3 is CASSYWLGSAEAFF. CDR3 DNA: TGTGCCAGCAGTTACTGGTTAGGCTCCGCTGAAGCTTTCTTT.

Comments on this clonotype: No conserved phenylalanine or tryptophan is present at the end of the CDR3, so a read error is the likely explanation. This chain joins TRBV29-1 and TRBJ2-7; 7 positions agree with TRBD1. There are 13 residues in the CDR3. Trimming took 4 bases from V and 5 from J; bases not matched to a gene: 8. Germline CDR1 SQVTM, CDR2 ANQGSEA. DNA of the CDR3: TGCAGCGTTGCCCCGACAGGGCTTCACGAGCAGTACATC. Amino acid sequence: CSVAPTGLHEQYI.